This is a list of T cell receptor beta chains from one sample in a study of blood T cells in healthy people across ages. TCRdb reanalysed the 5' RACE reads using MiXCR and keeps one entry per CDR3 protein. The sample lists 1.5 million to 2 million distinct CDR3 sequences, roughly two fifths occurring once. Sequencing was carried out using blood. The receptors were sampled from a human donor in good health. CDR3s leave out the opening cysteine and the closing phenylalanine or tryptophan.

length	V	CDR3
20	TRBV12-3/TRBV12-4	ASSLLKFAGGTPSFYQGTQY
15	TRBV28	ASRGTSGGYSYNEQF
11	TRBV29-1	SVVGHSAYEQY
14	TRBV4-2	ANSQDPGSGANVPT
14	TRBV9	ASSVDPSGGSYEQY
13	TRBV7-2	ASSLMRGETYEQY
13	TRBV6-1	ASSVGTDPYNEQF
12	TRBV20-1	SASKAGAQETQY
11	TRBV7-3	ASSLKSSIGYT
14	TRBV5-6	ASSFGLAPDTDTQY
13	TRBV15	ATSRVVGGENEQF
17	TRBV6-1	ASSNESGGTLILSYEQY
11	TRBV15	ATGGGSQGTQY
13	TRBV4-3	ASSRQGVSFTEAF
11	TRBV7-2	ASSLTGAWEQY
12	TRBV7-3	ASSLRPGQVSQY
10	TRBV6-6	ASTDRNYGYT
12	TRBV7-8	ASGAPPMNTEAF
14	TRBV6-2/TRBV6-3	AGSPRTGVMAYEQY
10	TRBV7-9	ASSPQGATQY
9	TRBV29-1	SVSQPGEQF
14	TRBV7-2	ASSLTGLVVQETQY
10	TRBV20-1	SAAGGRETQY
12	TRBV6-5	ASSFARLTHEQY
15	TRBV6-2/TRBV6-3	ASSYSNGGSSYNEQY
14	TRBV6-1	ASSEEPGQRYYGYT
13	TRBV12-3/TRBV12-4	ASSLCGSAGETQY
11	TRBV29-1	SVFDRDVTEAF
13	TRBV12-3/TRBV12-4	ASSPTGTGFNEQF
12	TRBV12-3/TRBV12-4	ASSPGRGMDTQY
12	TRBV7-8	ASSLGWGHQPQH
14	TRBV7-8	ASSPQYLGRNYGYT
13	TRBV7-7	ASSPIYSPQETQF
11	TRBV27	ASSLGQPYEQY
12	TRBV12-3/TRBV12-4	ASQGTSGSYEQY
13	TRBV10-3	AISPFDRGDTEAF
12	TRBV2	ASSNRGANYGYT
12	TRBV11-2	ASSMGQVGNEQF
12	TRBV11-2	ASSFRGGPDEQF
11	TRBV20-1	SARSPEITQAF
11	TRBV19	ATGTSGTDTQY
11	TRBV4-3	ASSQAQAGGQF
11	TRBV10-3	ATAWGTQETQY